This is a list of T cell receptor beta chains from one sample in a study of blood T cell repertoires in COVID-19. Generated by immunoSEQ multiplex PCR, the TCRdb table keeps only in-frame clones and is missing some. This sample yields fewer than 350,000 clones, of which around nine tenths are seen a single time; less than 5% belongs to the top ten. Sequencing was carried out using peripheral blood. The receptors shown here come from an older woman with COVID-19, enrolled during active disease. Both conserved end residues are part of each CDR3. A D gene is named only where the DNA matches it firmly. Clone size appears in some rows only: once, few, many, or a class for an expanded clone.

d_call j_call clone_size v_call cdr3_aa cdr3_nt
NA TRBJ2-3 few TRBV7-9 CASSFIPDTQYF TGTGCCAGCAGCTTTATTCCAGATACGCAGTATTTT
TRBD2 TRBJ2-2 NA TRBV13 CASSSKGRGVNTGELFF TGTGCCAGCAGCTCGAAGGGGAGGGGAGTGAACACCGGGGAGCTGTTTTTT
NA TRBJ2-1 NA TRBV5-5 CASGDSESNEQFF TGTGCCAGCGGGGACTCCGAATCCAATGAGCAGTTCTTC
TRBD1 TRBJ1-2 NA TRBV5-1 CASSLETGGNYGYTF TGCGCCAGCAGCTTAGAGACAGGGGGCAACTATGGCTACACCTTC
TRBD1 TRBJ2-3 NA TRBV5-1 CASSLGRGQGRDTQYF TGCGCCAGCAGCTTGGGCCGGGGACAGGGGAGGGATACGCAGTATTTT
TRBD1 TRBJ2-1 NA TRBV6-6 CASKGAVLNEQFF TGTGCCAGCAAGGGGGCCGTCCTCAATGAGCAGTTCTTC
NA TRBJ1-5 NA TRBV11-2 CASSRPPGIPPPNQPQHF TGTGCCAGCAGCCGACCCCCAGGGATTCCCCCCCCCAATCAGCCCCAGCATTTT
TRBD1 TRBJ1-1 NA TRBV18 CASSPGQGVSSTEAFF TGTGCCAGCTCACCGGGACAGGGGGTTTCGAGCACTGAAGCTTTCTTT
TRBD1 TRBJ2-1 NA TRBV19 CASSMGTDNEQFF TGTGCCAGTAGTATGGGGACAGACAATGAGCAGTTCTTC
TRBD1 TRBJ1-1 NA TRBV3-1/TRBV3-2 CASSQRQGGTEAFF TGTGCCAGTAGCCAGAGGCAGGGGGGCACTGAAGCTTTCTTT
NA TRBJ2-2 NA TRBV19 CASSIDQNTGELFF TGTGCCAGTAGTATAGATCAGAACACCGGGGAGCTGTTTTTT
NA TRBJ1-2 NA TRBV29-1 CSVEGLEGYTF TGCAGCGTTGAAGGGTTGGAGGGCTACACCTTC
NA TRBJ2-1 NA TRBV10-2 CASSGQDYHNEQFF TGCGCCAGCAGTGGCCAGGACTACCACAATGAGCAGTTCTTC
TRBD1 TRBJ1-1 once TRBV18 CASSPTGNTNTEAFF TGTGCCAGCTCACCGACAGGGAATACGAACACTGAAGCTTTCTTT
NA TRBJ1-5 NA TRBV7-9 CASSNSGNQPQHF TGTGCCAGCAGCAATTCGGGCAATCAGCCCCAGCATTTT
NA TRBJ1-3 NA TRBV6-6 CASVRSPGNTIYF TGTGCCAGCGTAAGGAGTCCTGGAAACACCATATATTTT
NA TRBJ1-1 NA TRBV20-1 CSASLAGAAEAFF TGCAGTGCTAGTCTTGCAGGTGCTGCTGAAGCTTTCTTT
NA TRBJ1-4 NA TRBV30 CAWSRDIAEKLFF TGTGCCTGGAGCAGGGACATAGCGGAAAAACTGTTTTTT
NA TRBJ2-3 NA TRBV7-9 CASSWRQPDTDTQYF TGTGCCAGCAGCTGGCGACAGCCGGACACAGATACGCAGTATTTT
NA TRBJ2-5 NA TRBV30 CAWSAGRGAQETQYF TGTGCCTGGAGTGCTGGCAGGGGGGCGCAAGAGACCCAGTACTTC
NA TRBJ2-1 NA TRBV18 CASSLGDEQFF TGTGCCAGCTCCCTAGGGGATGAGCAGTTCTTC
NA TRBJ1-2 NA TRBV28 CASSPPRGRVYGYTF TGTGCCAGCAGTCCCCCGCGGGGGAGGGTCTATGGCTACACCTTC
NA TRBJ2-3 NA TRBV5-4 CATSDLGGGTDTQYF TGTGCCACTTCTGACTTAGGGGGGGGCACAGATACGCAGTATTTT
NA TRBJ1-2 NA TRBV5-4 CASSLPAGTLHGYTF TGTGCCAGCAGCTTGCCAGCCGGGACTCTCCATGGCTACACCTTC
NA TRBJ2-2 once TRBV3-1/TRBV3-2 CATTRTNTGELFF TGTGCGACGACTCGGACGAACACCGGGGAGCTGTTTTTT
TRBD1 TRBJ1-6 NA TRBV5-1 CASSFRGSSYNSPLHF TGCGCCAGCAGCTTCAGGGGGAGCTCCTATAATTCACCCCTCCACTTT
TRBD1 TRBJ2-2 once TRBV5-6 CASSLVDRGTGELFF TGTGCCAGCAGCTTGGTGGACAGGGGTACCGGGGAGCTGTTTTTT
NA TRBJ2-1 NA TRBV6-5 CASRDWDRSYNEQFF TGTGCCAGCAGGGACTGGGATCGCTCCTACAATGAGCAGTTCTTC
TRBD1 TRBJ1-2 NA TRBV27 CASSRTGGLFGYTF TGTGCCAGCAGTAGGACAGGGGGCTTGTTCGGCTACACCTTC
NA TRBJ1-1 NA TRBV24-1 CATSGGGSNTEAFF TGTGCCACCAGTGGAGGGGGTTCGAACACTGAAGCTTTCTTT
NA TRBJ2-7 NA TRBV5-1 CASSHRESYEQYF TGCGCCAGCAGCCACAGGGAGTCCTACGAGCAGTACTTC
NA TRBJ2-7 once TRBV18 CASQVTGDTYEQYF TGTGCCAGCCAGGTGACAGGAGATACCTACGAGCAGTACTTC
TRBD1 TRBJ1-1 once TRBV18 CASSPDRAGTEAFF TGTGCCAGCTCACCGGACAGGGCGGGGACTGAAGCTTTCTTT
NA TRBJ1-1 NA TRBV19 CARRKVGGWWTEAFF TGTGCCAGGAGAAAGGTCGGGGGATGGTGGACTGAAGCTTTCTTT
NA TRBJ1-3 NA TRBV5-5 CASSSSRRGSGNTIYF TGTGCCAGCAGCTCGAGCCGCAGGGGCTCTGGAAACACCATATATTTT
TRBD1 TRBJ2-7 NA TRBV11-2 CASSFNVGQGYDEQYF TGTGCCAGCAGCTTTAACGTGGGACAGGGGTACGACGAGCAGTACTTC
NA TRBJ1-2 NA TRBV10-2 CASSEPPGAHGYTF TGCGCCAGCAGTGAACCCCCAGGGGCCCATGGCTACACCTTC
NA TRBJ1-2 NA TRBV20-1 CSARGGGYTF TGCAGTGCTCGGGGGGGTGGCTACACCTTC
NA TRBJ2-1 NA TRBV18 CASSPREGIGNEQFF TGTGCCAGCTCACCACGTGAGGGAATTGGGAATGAGCAGTTCTTC
TRBD2 TRBJ2-7 NA TRBV27 CASSWLTSGGYEQYF TGTGCCAGCAGTTGGCTTACTAGCGGGGGTTACGAGCAGTACTTC
NA TRBJ1-1 once TRBV7-8 CASSFSGNTEAFF TGTGCCAGCAGCTTCTCAGGGAACACTGAAGCTTTCTTT
TRBD1 TRBJ1-1 NA TRBV6-5 CASSLTGANEAFF TGTGCCAGCAGCCTGACAGGGGCCAATGAAGCTTTCTTT